The T cell receptor beta chain described here comes from a study of T cell repertoires in cytomegalovirus infection. As for the study in general: Matching HLA type, along with CMV infection, was indicated by public TCR beta signatures.

Germline V gives CDR1 SGHTA, CDR2 FQGTGA. This CDR3 region has 18 residues. V shed 5 bases, J shed 4 bases, and the junction held 15 bases outside the gene matches. TCRdb called the reads again in MiXCR, with one record for every CDR3 protein. Of about 460,000 distinct CDR3 sequences listed, roughly 12% are singletons. Ten or more counts support this clonotype. What it binds is unknown. Study-wide results and caveats: Individuals carrying CMV plus the relevant HLA were identified by cumulative frequency of public TCR beta families. Dominant in the ex vivo response were TCR beta clonotypes restricted by HLA-C and specific for CMV.

The chain has TRBV7-3 and TRBJ2-5; the match to TRBD2 covers 11 bases. This TCR derives from a human donor in good health (CMV status not recorded). Some clones in this sample may be carry-over from other donors' samples. The source material was PBMCs. This CDR3 reads CASSPSRLAGPSLETQYF. The CDR3 DNA follows: TGTGCCAGCAGCCCCTCGCGACTAGCGGGACCCTCCTTAGAGACCCAGTACTTC.